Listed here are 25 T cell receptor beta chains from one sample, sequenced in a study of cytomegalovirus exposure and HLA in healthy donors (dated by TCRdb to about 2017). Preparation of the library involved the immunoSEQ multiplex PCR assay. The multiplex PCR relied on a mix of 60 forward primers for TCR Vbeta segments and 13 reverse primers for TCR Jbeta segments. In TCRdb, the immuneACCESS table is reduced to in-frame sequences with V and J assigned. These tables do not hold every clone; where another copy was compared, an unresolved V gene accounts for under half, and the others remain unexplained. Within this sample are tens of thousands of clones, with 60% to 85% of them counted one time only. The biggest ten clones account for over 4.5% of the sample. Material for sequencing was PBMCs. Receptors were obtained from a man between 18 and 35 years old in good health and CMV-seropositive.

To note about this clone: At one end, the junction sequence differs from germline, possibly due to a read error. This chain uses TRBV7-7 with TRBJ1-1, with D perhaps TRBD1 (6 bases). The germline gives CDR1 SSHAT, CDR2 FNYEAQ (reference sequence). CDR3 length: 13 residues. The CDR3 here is CASSPTQQGEAFF. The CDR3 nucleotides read TGTGCTAGCAGCCCCACCCAACAGGGCGAAGCTTTCTTT.

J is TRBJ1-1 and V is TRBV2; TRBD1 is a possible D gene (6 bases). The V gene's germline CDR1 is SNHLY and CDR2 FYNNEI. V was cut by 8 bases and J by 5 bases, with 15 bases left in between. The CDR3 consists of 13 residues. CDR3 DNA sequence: TGTGCCAGCGGGGGGGGGCAGAGGACTGAAGCTTTCTTT. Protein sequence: CASGGGQRTEAFF.

CDR3 nucleotides: TGTGCCAGCAGTTCGGACAGGGCCTACGAGCAGTACTTC. This translates into CASSSDRAYEQYF. V usage is TRBV6-5 and J usage is TRBJ2-7; 8 bases line up with TRBD1. Germline assignment: CDR1 MNHEY and CDR2 SVGAGI. The ends lost 4 bases at V and 2 bases at J; junction bases unmatched: 1. CDR3 length: 13 residues.

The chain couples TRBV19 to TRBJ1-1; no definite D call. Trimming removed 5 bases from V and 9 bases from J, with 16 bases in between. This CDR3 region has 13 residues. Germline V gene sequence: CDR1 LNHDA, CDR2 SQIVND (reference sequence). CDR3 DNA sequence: TGTGCCAGTAGTGGGGATTCCGGGAATAAAGCTTTCTTT. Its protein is CASSGDSGNKAFF.

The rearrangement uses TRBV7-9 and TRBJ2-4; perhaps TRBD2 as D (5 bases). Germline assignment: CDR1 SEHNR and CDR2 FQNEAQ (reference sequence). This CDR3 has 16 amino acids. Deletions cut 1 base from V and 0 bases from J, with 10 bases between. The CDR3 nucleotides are TGTGCCAGCAGCTTAGTAGGCGGACTAGCCAAAAACATTCAGTACTTC. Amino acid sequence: CASSLVGGLAKNIQYF.

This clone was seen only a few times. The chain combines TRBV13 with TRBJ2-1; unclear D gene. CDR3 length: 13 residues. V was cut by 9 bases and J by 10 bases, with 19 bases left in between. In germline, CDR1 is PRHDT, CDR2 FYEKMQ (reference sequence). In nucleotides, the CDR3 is TGTGCCAGTGAATTCGAAAGGCGGAGAGAGCAGTTCTTC. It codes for CASEFERRREQFF.

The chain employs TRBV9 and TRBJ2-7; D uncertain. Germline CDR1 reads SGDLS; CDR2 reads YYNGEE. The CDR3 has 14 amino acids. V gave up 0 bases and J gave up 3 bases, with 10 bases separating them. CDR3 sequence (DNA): TGTGCCAGCAGCGTAGACGACACTTTCTACGAGCAGTACTTC. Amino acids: CASSVDDTFYEQYF.

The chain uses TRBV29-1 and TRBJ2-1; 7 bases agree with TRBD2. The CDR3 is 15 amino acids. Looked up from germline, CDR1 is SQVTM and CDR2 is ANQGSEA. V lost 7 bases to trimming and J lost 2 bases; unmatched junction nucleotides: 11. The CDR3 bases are TGCAGCGCCAGACTAGCTGCAGGCCCCTACAATGAGCAGTTCTTC. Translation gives CSARLAAGPYNEQFF.

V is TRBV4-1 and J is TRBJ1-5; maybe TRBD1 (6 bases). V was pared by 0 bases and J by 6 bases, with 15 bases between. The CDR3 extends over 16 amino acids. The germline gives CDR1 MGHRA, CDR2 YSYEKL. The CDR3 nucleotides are TGCGCCAGCAGCCAAGATCAAGGGGGGGCGCTTCAGCCCCAGCATTTT. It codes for CASSQDQGGALQPQHF.

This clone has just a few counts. DNA of the CDR3: TGTGCCAGCACCTTCCAGGGGGAGCGGAAACTGTTTTTT. Protein product: CASTFQGERKLFF. The chain carries TRBV5-6 and TRBJ1-4; 7 nucleotides align to TRBD1. The J segment lost 11 bases and the V segment lost 6 bases, leaving 10 bases of the junction unmatched. Per germline, CDR1 SGHDT and CDR2 YYEEEE. The CDR3 contains 13 residues.

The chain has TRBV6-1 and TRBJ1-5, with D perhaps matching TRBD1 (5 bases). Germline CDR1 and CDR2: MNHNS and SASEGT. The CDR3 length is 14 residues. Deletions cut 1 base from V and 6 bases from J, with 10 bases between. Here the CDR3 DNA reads TGTGCCAGCAGTGAAGATGGGGGGAGTCAGCCCCAGCATTTT. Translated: CASSEDGGSQPQHF.

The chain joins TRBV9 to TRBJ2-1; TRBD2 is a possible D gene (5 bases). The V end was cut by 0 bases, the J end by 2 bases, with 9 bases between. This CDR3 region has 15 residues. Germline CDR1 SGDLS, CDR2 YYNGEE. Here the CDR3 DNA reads TGTGCCAGCAGCGTAGGGGCTAGCACCTACAATGAGCAGTTCTTC. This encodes CASSVGASTYNEQFF.

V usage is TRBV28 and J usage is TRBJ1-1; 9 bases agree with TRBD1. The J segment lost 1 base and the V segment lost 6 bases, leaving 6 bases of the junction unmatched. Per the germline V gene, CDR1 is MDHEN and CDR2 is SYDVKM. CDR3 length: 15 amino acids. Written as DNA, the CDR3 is TGTGCCAGCAGATTTACAGGGGGCCCGAACACTGAAGCTTTCTTT. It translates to CASRFTGGPNTEAFF.

This CDR3 reads CASSLGQGGYGYTF. The CDR3 region has the DNA TGCGCCAGCAGCTTGGGGCAGGGAGGCTATGGCTACACCTTC. The genes are TRBV5-1 and TRBJ1-2; D might be TRBD1 (5 bases). The CDR3 contains 14 residues. Trimming shortened V by 0 bases and J by 4 bases, and 10 bases separated the two germline ends. Germline V gene sequence: CDR1 SGHRS, CDR2 YFSETQ. The full variable domain, its missing parts supplied by reference TRBV5-1 and TRBJ1-2, is KAGVTQTPRYLIKTRGQQVTLSCSPISGHRSVSWYQQTPGQGLQFLFEYFSETQRNKGNFPGRFSGRQFSNSRSEMNVSTLELGDSALYLCASSLGQGGYGYTFGSGTRLTVV.

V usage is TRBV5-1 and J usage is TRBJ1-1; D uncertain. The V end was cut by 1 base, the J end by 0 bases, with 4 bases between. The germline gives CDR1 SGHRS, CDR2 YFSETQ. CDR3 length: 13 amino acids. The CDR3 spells CASSLKLNTEAFF. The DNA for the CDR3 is TGCGCCAGCAGCTTGAAGCTGAACACTGAAGCTTTCTTT.

CDR3 protein: CASSEYVGGGNEQFF. CDR3 nucleotides: TGTGCCAGCAGTGAATATGTCGGGGGAGGCAATGAGCAGTTCTTC. The rearrangement uses TRBV25-1 and TRBJ2-1, with D possibly matching TRBD2 (6 bases). The CDR3 is made up of 15 amino acids. Germline loops: CDR1 MGHDK, CDR2 SYGVNS. V lost 0 bases, J lost 6 bases, and 12 bases lay in between.

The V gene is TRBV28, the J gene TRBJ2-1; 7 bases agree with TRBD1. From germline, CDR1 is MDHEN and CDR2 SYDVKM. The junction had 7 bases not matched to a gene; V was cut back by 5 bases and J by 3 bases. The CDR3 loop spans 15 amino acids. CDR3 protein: CASSRLQGNYNEQFF. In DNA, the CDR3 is TGTGCCAGCAGTAGGTTACAGGGGAACTACAATGAGCAGTTCTTC.

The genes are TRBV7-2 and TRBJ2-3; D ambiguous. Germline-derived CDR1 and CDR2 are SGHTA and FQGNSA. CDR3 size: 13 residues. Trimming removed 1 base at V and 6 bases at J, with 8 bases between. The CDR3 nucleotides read TGTGCCAGCAGCTTAGGCGCTTGGGATACGCAGTATTTT. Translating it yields CASSLGAWDTQYF.

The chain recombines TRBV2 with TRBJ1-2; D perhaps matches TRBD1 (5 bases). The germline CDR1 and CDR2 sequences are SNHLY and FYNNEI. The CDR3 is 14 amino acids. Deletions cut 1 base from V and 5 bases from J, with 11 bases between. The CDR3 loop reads CASSEGRAGYGYTF. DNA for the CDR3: TGTGCCAGCAGTGAAGGCAGGGCTGGATATGGCTACACCTTC.

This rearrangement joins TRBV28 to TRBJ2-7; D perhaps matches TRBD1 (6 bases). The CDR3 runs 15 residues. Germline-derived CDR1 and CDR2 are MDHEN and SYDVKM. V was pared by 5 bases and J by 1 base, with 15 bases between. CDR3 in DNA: TGTGCCAGCAGTATCCAGGGGCCTCTTTCCTACGAGCAGTACTTC. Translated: CASSIQGPLSYEQYF.

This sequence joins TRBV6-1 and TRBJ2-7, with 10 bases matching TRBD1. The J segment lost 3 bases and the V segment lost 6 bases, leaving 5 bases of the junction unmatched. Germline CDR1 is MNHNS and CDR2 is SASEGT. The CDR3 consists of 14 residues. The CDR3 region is CASRPGQGNYEQYF. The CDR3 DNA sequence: TGTGCCAGCAGGCCGGGACAGGGGAACTACGAGCAGTACTTC.

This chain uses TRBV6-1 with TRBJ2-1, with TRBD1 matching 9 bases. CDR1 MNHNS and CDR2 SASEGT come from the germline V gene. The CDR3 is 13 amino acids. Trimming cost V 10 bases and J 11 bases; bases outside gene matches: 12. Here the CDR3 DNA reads TGTGCCACTTTAAGGGGGGACAGGGCCAAGCAGTTCTTC. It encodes CATLRGDRAKQFF.

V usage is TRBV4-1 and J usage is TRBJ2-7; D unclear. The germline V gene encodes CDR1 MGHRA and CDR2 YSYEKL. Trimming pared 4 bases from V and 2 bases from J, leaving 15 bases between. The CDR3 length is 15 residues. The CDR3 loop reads CASSLRIADTYEQYF. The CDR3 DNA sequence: TGCGCCAGCAGCCTCCGGATAGCCGATACCTACGAGCAGTACTTC.

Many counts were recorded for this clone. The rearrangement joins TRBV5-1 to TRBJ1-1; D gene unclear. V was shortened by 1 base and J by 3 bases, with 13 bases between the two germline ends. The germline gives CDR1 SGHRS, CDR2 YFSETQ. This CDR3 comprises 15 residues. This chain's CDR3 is CASSLIRGRDTEAFF. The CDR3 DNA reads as TGCGCCAGCAGCTTGATCAGAGGCCGCGACACTGAAGCTTTCTTT.

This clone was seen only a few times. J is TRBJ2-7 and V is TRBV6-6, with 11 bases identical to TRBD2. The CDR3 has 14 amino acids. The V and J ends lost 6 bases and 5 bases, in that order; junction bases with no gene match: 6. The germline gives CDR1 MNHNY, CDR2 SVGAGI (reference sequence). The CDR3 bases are TGTGCCAGCAGCGGTAGCGGGAGGGGCGACGAGCAGTACTTC. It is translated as CASSGSGRGDEQYF.